A single sample is the source of the 21 T cell receptor beta chains below, sequenced in a study of blood T cell repertoires in COVID-19. The table came from immunoSEQ multiplex PCR; TCRdb's copy has only in-frame clones and leaves some out. The table includes around 300,000 clones, around nine tenths detected once. Sequenced: PBMCs or T cells enriched from blood (not recorded which). The receptors come from a woman aged 40 to 50 who had recovered from COVID-19.

The gene calls are TRBV3-1 (or the pseudogene TRBV3-2) and TRBJ2-3, with TRBD2 matching over 8 bases. CDR3 size: 15 residues. V trimming: 4 bases; J trimming: 3 bases; junction bases outside the gene matches: 6. CDR1 is LGHDT, CDR2 YNNKEL, per germline (reference sequence). CDR3 residues: CASSRREGVTDTQYF. The CDR3 DNA follows: TGTGCCAGCAGCCGTCGGGAGGGAGTAACAGATACGCAGTATTTT.

In nucleotides, the CDR3 is TGTGCCAGCAGTGAATTAGGGGCGTTAGGGGCAGATACGCAGTATTTT. It yields the protein CASSELGALGADTQYF. This chain uses TRBV25-1 with TRBJ2-3, with D perhaps TRBD1 (5 bases). The CDR3 spans 16 residues. Deletions cut 1 base from V and 4 bases from J, with 15 bases between. The germline V gene has CDR1 MGHDK and CDR2 SYGVNS.

This clone was detected only a few times. The chain is built from TRBV11-3 and TRBJ2-7, with D maybe TRBD2 (5 bases). Germline values: CDR1 SGHNT, CDR2 YENEEA. The V and J ends lost 1 base and 4 bases respectively, with 8 bases between them. The CDR3 spans 13 residues. The CDR3 DNA reads TGTGCCAGCAGCTTAGGCACTAGTTACGAGCAGTACTTC. Translated, it gives CASSLGTSYEQYF.

V and J are TRBV21-1 and TRBJ2-3; the table's D call, TRBD2, has no DNA check behind it. TRBV21-1 is a pseudogene segment. This CDR3 has 13 amino acids. The CDR3 region has the DNA TGTGCCGCAGGGACTAGCGAAACAGATACGCAGTATTTT. Amino acids: CAAGTSETDTQYF.

The chain has TRBV6-5 and TRBJ1-1; a weak D match, TRBD1 (6 bases). Germline CDR1 is MNHEY and CDR2 is SVGAGI. V shed 5 bases and J shed 4 bases, with 14 bases lying between them. This CDR3 is built from 14 residues. The chain's CDR3 is CASSSHRAGTEAFF. For the CDR3, the DNA is TGTGCCAGCAGTAGTCACAGGGCGGGCACTGAAGCTTTCTTT.

CDR3 sequence reads: CASTRLGTDNTEAFF. The CDR3 nucleotides read TGTGCCAGCACTAGGCTGGGGACAGATAACACTGAAGCTTTCTTT. The chain carries TRBV19 and TRBJ1-1, with 7 bases lining up with TRBD1. CDR3 length: 15 amino acids. Germline lookup yields CDR1 LNHDA and CDR2 SQIVND (reference sequence). V lost 9 bases to trimming and J lost 2 bases; unmatched junction nucleotides: 12.

The chain uses TRBV28 and TRBJ1-5, with TRBD1 identical over 7 bases. From germline, CDR1 is MDHEN and CDR2 SYDVKM. The CDR3 is made up of 15 amino acids. Unmatched junction bases numbered 11, after V lost 5 bases and J lost 7 bases. The DNA for the CDR3 is TGTGCCAGCAGTCCCAGGGGGAAGGCAAACCAGCCCCAGCATTTT. Translation gives CASSPRGKANQPQHF.

This chain connects TRBV9 to TRBJ2-1; D may be TRBD1 (6 bases). CDR1 is SGDLS and CDR2 is YYNGEE in the germline V gene. V gave up 0 bases and J gave up 2 bases, with 9 bases separating them. This CDR3 is 15 amino acids long. The CDR3 loop is CASSVVGGPYNEQFF. The CDR3 bases are TGTGCCAGCAGCGTAGTAGGGGGACCCTACAATGAGCAGTTCTTC.

The rearrangement joins TRBV7-2 to TRBJ2-2, with D possibly matching TRBD2 (5 bases). Germline loops: CDR1 SGHTA, CDR2 FQGNSA. CDR3 size: 14 residues. Trimming shortened V by 6 bases and J by 4 bases, and 12 bases separated the two germline ends. The CDR3 region has the DNA TGTGCCAGCAGGGAGGCTTGGGGCACCGGGGAGCTGTTTTTT. This sequence encodes CASREAWGTGELFF.

This chain connects TRBV20-1 to TRBJ2-7, with D uncertain. The CDR3 is made up of 12 amino acids. The V gene lost 3 bases and the J gene lost 4 bases, with 10 bases spanning the gap. In germline, CDR1 is DFQATT, CDR2 SNEGSKA (reference sequence). CDR3 sequence reads: CSASSNSYEQYF. The CDR3 DNA follows: TGCAGTGCTAGTTCTAACAGTTACGAGCAGTACTTC.

The chain employs TRBV19 and TRBJ1-1, with TRBD1 matching over 7 bases. V lost 10 bases and J lost 3; bases outside the gene matches: 17. This CDR3 is 16 amino acids long. Per germline, CDR1 LNHDA and CDR2 SQIVND (reference sequence). CDR3 in amino acids: CATLPRAGGKDTEAFF. In DNA, the CDR3 is TGTGCCACTTTGCCTAGGGCAGGGGGAAAGGACACTGAAGCTTTCTTT. Full variable domain (missing parts from reference TRBV19 and TRBJ1-1): DGGITQSPKYLFRKEGQNVTLSCEQNLNHDAMYWYRQDPGQGLRLIYYSQIVNDFQKGDIAEGYSVSREKKESFPLTVTSAQKNPTAFYLCATLPRAGGKDTEAFFGQGTRLTVV.

The rearrangement joins TRBV6-1 to TRBJ1-2, with a weak D call TRBD1 (6 bases). V dropped 3 bases and J dropped 4 bases, with 12 bases sitting between them. This CDR3 has 14 amino acids. The V gene's germline CDR1 is MNHNS and CDR2 SASEGT. This CDR3 is CASSDTGRGYGYTF. CDR3 DNA: TGTGCCAGCAGTGACACAGGGAGGGGCTATGGCTACACCTTC.

V and J are TRBV24-1 and TRBJ1-2; 7 nucleotides agree with TRBD1. CDR3 length: 20 amino acids. J lost 2 bases, V lost 4 bases, and 21 bases had no gene match. The V gene's germline CDR1 is KGHDR and CDR2 SFDVKD. DNA for the CDR3: TGTGCCACCAGTGACGAAAGTAGGGCCGCCCAAACAGGGGCAAACTATGGCTACACCTTC. This translates into CATSDESRAAQTGANYGYTF.

The V call is TRBV28, the J call TRBJ2-2, with a weak D call TRBD1 (6 bases). The germline gives CDR1 MDHEN, CDR2 SYDVKM. The CDR3 is 12 amino acids. With 4 bases removed from V and 10 bases from J, the gap between germline ends came to 10 bases. As DNA, the CDR3 is TGTGCCAGCAGTTCCAACAGGGTGGAGCTGTTTTTT. Residues: CASSSNRVELFF.

This chain links TRBV11-2 with TRBJ2-2, with 7 bases lining up with TRBD1. The V gene end was trimmed by 4 bases and the J gene end by 4 bases; junction bases not matched to a gene: 6. The CDR3 consists of 15 residues. Germline CDR1 and CDR2: SGHAT and FQNNGV. CDR3 bases: TGTGCCAGCAGCTCACAGGGGCAAGGCACCGGGGAGCTGTTTTTT. Translation: CASSSQGQGTGELFF. Full variable domain (missing parts from reference TRBV11-2 and TRBJ2-2): EAGVAQSPRYKIIEKRQSVAFWCNPISGHATLYWYQQILGQGPKLLIQFQNNGVVDDSQLPKDRFSAERLKGVDSTLKIQPAKLEDSAVYLCASSSQGQGTGELFFGEGSRLTVL.

V and J are TRBV29-1 and TRBJ2-6; D is undetermined. Trimming took off 5 bases at V and 1 base at J, with 9 bases between the two ends. Germline assignment: CDR1 SQVTM and CDR2 ANQGSEA. The CDR3 is 14 residues long. The CDR3: CSVRDGSGANVLTF. CDR3 bases: TGCAGCGTTCGAGACGGGTCTGGGGCCAACGTCCTGACTTTC.

This clone came up once. J is TRBJ2-5 and V is TRBV11-2; D call uncertain. The CDR3 contains 13 residues. Germline V CDR1 and CDR2: SGHAT, FQNNGV. Trimming took 4 bases from V and 2 from J, leaving 8 bases between them. CDR3 loop: CASSSNTQETQYF. CDR3 nucleotides: TGTGCCAGCAGCTCCAACACACAAGAGACCCAGTACTTC.

The chain combines TRBV29-1 with TRBJ2-1; D gene unclear. The CDR3 contains 14 residues. CDR1 is SQVTM and CDR2 is ANQGSEA in the germline V gene. Trimming removed 4 bases from V and 5 bases from J, with 15 bases in between. The CDR3 region has the DNA TGCAGCGTTGGGCGCAGGTTATCGGACAATGAGCAGTTCTTC. Its protein is CSVGRRLSDNEQFF.

The gene calls are TRBV18 and TRBJ2-5; TRBD1 matches at 7 bases. V trimming: 3 bases; J trimming: 4 bases; junction bases outside the gene matches: 8. The CDR3 length is 15 residues. In germline, CDR1 is KGHSH, CDR2 LQKENI. Here the CDR3 reads CASSPPPRQGETQYF. The CDR3 DNA reads TGTGCCAGCTCACCTCCGCCCCGACAGGGAGAGACCCAGTACTTC.

The J gene is TRBJ2-2, the V gene TRBV30; TRBD1 agrees at 7 bases. The CDR3 runs to 14 residues. Germline-derived CDR1 and CDR2 are GTSNPN and SVGIG (reference sequence). V trimming: 3 bases; J trimming: 6 bases; junction bases outside the gene matches: 7. CDR3 in DNA: TGTGCCTGGAGCAAGACAGGGTCCCCCGGGGAGCTGTTTTTT. Translating it yields CAWSKTGSPGELFF.

The V call is TRBV19, the J call TRBJ1-4; a possible D gene is TRBD1 (5 bases). Germline V lookup: CDR1 LNHDA, CDR2 SQIVND (reference sequence). CDR3 size: 16 residues. V was cut by 1 base and J by 8 bases, with 17 bases left in between. CDR3 nucleotide sequence: TGTGCCAGTAGTATAGCCCGGGCAGGGATGAAAGAAAAACTGTTTTTT. Translation: CASSIARAGMKEKLFF.